The 11 T cell receptor beta chains below were found in one sample sequenced in a study of patients and donors after allogeneic stem cell transplantation. TCRdb reprocessed the RT-PCR reads with MiXCR, giving one entry per CDR3 protein. The sample yields about 110,000 distinct CDR3 sequences, approximately 40% seen once. Sequenced sample: blood, either unsorted or a sorted T cell fraction (not recorded which). The receptors shown here come from a human donor who was either an allogeneic HSCT recipient or a stem cell or donor lymphocyte infusion donor (not recorded which). It is not recorded whose cells these are; they may come from a transplant donor.

This clonotype was counted only a few times. The chain uses TRBV7-2 and TRBJ2-1, with D possibly being TRBD2 (5 bases). V lost 2 bases and J lost 0, with 8 bases in between. The germline CDR1 and CDR2 sequences are SGHTA and FQGNSA. The CDR3 is 15 residues long. The CDR3 spells CASSLQRSSYNEQFF. Written as DNA, the CDR3 is TGTGCCAGCAGCTTACAGCGGAGCTCCTACAATGAGCAGTTCTTC.

The rearrangement joins TRBV13 to TRBJ1-5, with no clear D. In germline, CDR1 is PRHDT, CDR2 FYEKMQ (reference sequence). This CDR3 contains 13 residues. Trimming cost V 5 bases and J 5 bases, with 10 bases left between them. The CDR3 nucleotides read TGTGCCAGCAGCCTGGCCCGCGATCAGCCCCAGCATTTT. This encodes CASSLARDQPQHF.

J is TRBJ2-1 and V is TRBV10-3; D is undetermined. The CDR3 runs to 13 residues. Germline CDR1 is ENHRY and CDR2 is SYGVKD. Deletions cut 10 bases from V and 4 bases from J, with 14 bases between. The CDR3 bases are TGTGCCACCGCCCAGCCGAGTTACAATGAGCAGTTCTTC. Residues: CATAQPSYNEQFF.

This clonotype has just a few counts. The gene calls are TRBV15 and TRBJ1-1, with 7 positions matching TRBD1. The CDR3 loop spans 17 amino acids. The germline CDR1 and CDR2 sequences are LNHNV and YYDKDF (reference sequence). Trimming removed 6 bases from V and 1 base from J; junction bases left unmatched: 14. The CDR3 loop is CATSRAKTGLRNTEAFF. The DNA for the CDR3 is TGTGCCACCAGTCGGGCCAAGACAGGGCTAAGGAACACTGAAGCTTTCTTT.

The chain recombines TRBV3-1 with TRBJ2-7; tentative D call: TRBD1 (6 bases). Per the germline V gene, CDR1 is LGHDT and CDR2 is YNNKEL (reference sequence). V was trimmed by 0 bases and J by 5 bases, leaving 8 bases between them. The CDR3 totals 13 residues. This chain's CDR3 is CASSQDRGHEQYF. The CDR3 DNA is TGTGCCAGCAGCCAAGACAGGGGCCACGAGCAGTACTTC.

The V gene is TRBV20-1, the J gene TRBJ2-7; the match to TRBD2 covers 8 bases. This CDR3 has 14 amino acids. Germline-derived CDR1 and CDR2 are DFQATT and SNEGSKA (reference sequence). After removal of 5 bases from V and 0 bases from J, the junction contained 6 bases not matched to a gene. The DNA of the CDR3 is TGCAGTGCTTCCTCCGGGACTAGCTCCTACGAGCAGTACTTC. Translation gives CSASSGTSSYEQYF.

The chain uses TRBV6-5 and TRBJ1-5, with TRBD1 matching over 10 bases. V dropped 6 bases and J dropped 3; count of bases not matched to a gene: 5. The CDR3 has 15 amino acids. CDR1 and CDR2 from the germline V gene are MNHEY and SVGAGI. The DNA for the CDR3 is TGTGCCAGCAGCTCGGACAGGGGGTTCAATCAGCCCCAGCATTTT. This gives the protein CASSSDRGFNQPQHF.

The V gene is TRBV6-2 or TRBV6-3, the J gene TRBJ1-5, with a tentative D call TRBD1 (6 bases). The ends were cut back, 4 bases at V and 1 base at J, with 14 bases in the middle. Germline V gene data show CDR1 as MNHEY and CDR2 as SVGEGT. The CDR3 totals 16 residues. The chain's CDR3 is CASSSLTGRSNQPQHF. The CDR3 DNA sequence: TGTGCCAGCAGTTCTTTAACAGGGAGAAGCAATCAGCCCCAGCATTTT.

The V and J genes are TRBV28 and TRBJ2-3; D perhaps matches TRBD1 (6 bases). From germline, CDR1 is MDHEN and CDR2 SYDVKM. The CDR3 has 14 amino acids. Trimming took off 1 base at V and 4 bases at J, with 9 bases between the two ends. The CDR3 DNA is TGTGCCAGCAGTTTATCGGACAGATCAGATACGCAGTATTTT. It translates to CASSLSDRSDTQYF.

The rearrangement links TRBV29-1 to TRBJ2-1; 8 positions agree with TRBD2. This CDR3 contains 12 residues. Germline V gives CDR1 SQVTM, CDR2 ANQGSEA. The junction had 0 bases not matched to a gene; V was cut back by 0 bases and J by 8 bases. This chain's CDR3 is CSVEEAGDEQFF. DNA for the CDR3: TGCAGCGTTGAAGAAGCGGGAGATGAGCAGTTCTTC.

The chain is built from TRBV14 and TRBJ2-5; 8 bases match TRBD2. The junction had 6 bases not matched to a gene; V was cut back by 3 bases and J by 6 bases. The CDR3 is made up of 14 amino acids. Germline V lookup: CDR1 SGHDN, CDR2 FVKESK. This CDR3 is CASSHPGGPKTQYF. CDR3 bases: TGTGCCAGCAGCCATCCGGGAGGGCCAAAGACCCAGTACTTC.